This T cell receptor (beta chain) appears in the sequencing data of a study of post-analysis software for immune sequencing data. With 3 bases clipped from V and 6 bases from J, the junction kept 4 bases outside the gene matches. Per the germline V gene, CDR1 is SEHNR and CDR2 is FQNEAQ (reference sequence). This CDR3 has 14 amino acids. Study-level points and caveats: Strong co-clustering by F measure was evident for samples that had been prepared in the same batch. The normalized Chao1 diversity of multiple sclerosis patients was significantly lower than that of controls. Roughly 5 TRBV segments, including TRBV5-6, TRBV5-1 and TRBV20-1, were more frequent in patients than controls.

To note about this clonotype: What it binds is unknown.

Unique molecular identifiers tagged the TCR beta cDNA libraries. Each CDR3 protein gets one entry after TCRdb re-called the PCR reads with MiXCR. The sample lists fewer than 550,000 distinct CDR3 sequences, approximately 31% occurring once. The receptor was derived from a girl aged 2 to 17 with multiple sclerosis. The chain employs TRBV7-9 and TRBJ1-4; 7 bases fit TRBD1. Sequencing was performed on blood. Written as DNA, the CDR3 is TGTGCCAGCAGCTTGTCAGGGGGTGATGAAAAACTGTTTTTT. The encoded protein is CASSLSGGDEKLFF.